What follows is one TCR beta chain and its context. The antigen this receptor binds is unknown. One base away there is no much larger clone; base qualities are not given. The time point label corresponds to: baseline before first vaccination. Samples from vaccinated people were obtained from the UK trials COV001 and COV002, which included a single-blind randomized controlled phase 2/3 trial of AZD1222 (ChAdOx1 nCoV-19) in healthy adults. Trial participant PBMC samples were collected at day 0 and day 28 after the second dose for TCRbeta chain sequencing. These data are taken from a study of T cell responses to AZD1222 COVID-19 vaccine listed by TCRdb under 2021. With regard to the full study: AZD1222 recipients whose second dose came at about 4 weeks and those whose second dose came at about 12 weeks were combined into one group, since spike-specific TCR depth and breadth did not differ between the two schedules. TCR sequencing covered 233 trial participants: 200 to 220 given two doses of AZD1222 and 26 given two doses of MenACWY control vaccine. Trial participants were enrolled by age into 18-55, 56-69 and 70-plus year subgroups, with around 150, 28 and 57 TCR-sequenced participants respectively. On the study overall, not on this receptor specifically: The 56-69-year group was small, and its depth increase did not reach significance, likely because of low power. Reportedly, close to half of the unique spike-specific TCRs recognized epitopes lying outside the regions that are mutated in the B.1.351 and B.1.1.7 variants. The vaccine-associated CD4 TCRs covered the entire spike protein, and the dominant responses fell in regions 160-218 and 743-854. Conclusions about previously exposed vaccinees were limited because only 5 or 6 AZD1222 recipients were SARS-CoV-2 seropositive at baseline. After two AZD1222 doses, spike-specific TCR breadth and depth were significantly higher than at day 0 and than in MenACWY recipients. Because no day 14 peak-response samples were available, the repertoires could be characterized only after the peak T cell response. Most participants were white British and females outnumbered males, and the authors suggested that clonal diversity may have been underestimated.

V was cut back by 3 bases and J by 4 bases, leaving a gap of 18 bases between them. The CDR3 runs 16 residues from the cysteine to the phenylalanine. The read is trimmed to its CDR3 DNA, 48 bases read in frame from base 1. CDR1 and CDR2 (LNHDA, SQIVND) derive from the germline V gene (reference sequence). The CDR3 regions of human TCRbeta chains were analyzed by immunosequencing. As for how the authors treated the data: TCRs in the repertoires were compared against a reference library of SARS-CoV-2-specific TCRs that had been generated with the MIRA antigen-specificity platform. Breadth was defined as the fraction of unique TCRs that were SARS-CoV-2-associated, and depth was defined as the fraction of total T cells that were SARS-CoV-2-associated. Using the MIRA data, each spike-specific TCR was mapped to the spike region that the TCR reacts to and placed in a CD4 or CD8 class. Log10-transformed breadth and depth values were compared by one-way ANOVA with Sidak's multiple comparisons tests. Imported from immuneACCESS, the table was reduced by TCRdb to in-frame sequences with V and J called. These copies leave out some clones; in studies compared against another copy, an unresolved V gene accounts for under half, and the cause of the remainder is not known. V, J and clone size reflect that table, while D and trimming were determined from the DNA. This sample lists roughly 100,000 clones; roughly 80% were detected once. Of the sample, approximately 5% is held by the ten largest clones.

The sequence came from an adult in good health. This specimen consisted of peripheral blood, obtained on day 0 of AZD1222 vaccination. The sequence is built from TRBV19 and TRBJ2-5; TRBD1 might be the D gene, on 5 matching bases. The CDR3 corresponds to CASSIGANPRTETQYF. Here is the DNA: TGTGCCAGTAGTATTGGGGCGAACCCCCGCACAGAGACCCAGTACTTC.